The 31 T cell receptor beta chains below come from one sample, sequenced in a study of cytomegalovirus exposure and HLA in healthy donors. 13 Jbeta primers and 60 Vbeta primers were used for the PCR. Clones were sequenced by immunoSEQ multiplex PCR, and TCRdb holds only the in-frame ones, with some missing. The sample lists tens of thousands of clones; roughly four fifths were seen once. The specimen was PBMCs. The source of these receptors is a human donor in good health.

This clone was counted once. V usage is TRBV15 and J usage is TRBJ1-4, with 8 bases aligning to TRBD1. V lost 8 bases and J lost 3; bases outside the gene matches: 8. Germline loops: CDR1 LNHNV, CDR2 YYDKDF (reference sequence). CDR3 length equals 15 residues. Written as DNA, the CDR3 is TGTGCCACCGCGACCAGGGGGCCAGCTAATGAAAAACTGTTTTTT. It translates to CATATRGPANEKLFF.

The gene calls are TRBV5-4 and TRBJ2-5, with 9 bases lining up with TRBD1. The germline V gene has CDR1 SGHNT and CDR2 YYREEE (reference sequence). This CDR3 comprises 16 residues. After removal of 2 bases from V and 4 bases from J, the junction contained 9 bases not matched to a gene. The CDR3 bases are TGTGCCAGCAGCTTATTTGGACAGGGGATGGTAGAGACCCAGTACTTC. Protein: CASSLFGQGMVETQYF.

J is TRBJ1-3 and V is TRBV4-1; D may be TRBD1 (5 bases). Per germline, CDR1 MGHRA and CDR2 YSYEKL. Trimming removed 3 bases from V and 0 bases from J, with 12 bases in between. The CDR3 has 16 residues. CDR3 coding DNA: TGCGCCAGCAGCCATAACACAGGAAGCTCTGGAAACACCATATATTTT. Amino acids: CASSHNTGSSGNTIYF.

The chain has TRBV4-3 and TRBJ1-4, with a weak D call TRBD1 (6 bases). CDR3 size: 15 residues. Trimming left V 1 base short and J 8 bases short, with 14 bases between. In germline, CDR1 is LGHNA, CDR2 YSLEER. CDR3 sequence (DNA): TGCGCCAGCAGCCAAGGCGGGGGGCGAGACGAAAAACTGTTTTTT. The encoded protein is CASSQGGGRDEKLFF.

The chain uses TRBV7-6 and TRBJ2-2, with 10 bases lining up with TRBD2. V was pared by 1 base and J by 3 bases, with 2 bases of the junction left unmatched. Germline assignment: CDR1 SGHVS and CDR2 FNYEAQ. This CDR3 comprises 16 residues. The CDR3 sequence: CASSLGTSGYTGELFF. The CDR3 bases are TGTGCCAGCAGCTTAGGGACTAGCGGATACACCGGGGAGCTGTTTTTT.

V gene TRBV4-3 combines with J gene TRBJ2-7; D is possibly TRBD1 (6 bases). The V and J ends lost 2 bases and 3 bases respectively, with 14 bases between them. Germline lookup yields CDR1 LGHNA and CDR2 YSLEER. The CDR3 sequence is 15 residues long. The CDR3 DNA reads as TGCGCCAGCAGCCAATCGACAGGCTCAATCTACGAGCAGTACTTC. This sequence encodes CASSQSTGSIYEQYF.

This chain uses TRBV2 with TRBJ1-1, with D hard to call. Trimming shortened V by 10 bases and J by 0 bases, and 12 bases separated the two germline ends. This CDR3 has 13 residues. In germline, CDR1 is SNHLY, CDR2 FYNNEI. The CDR3 nucleotides read TGTGCCACCCTATTCGCCATGAACACTGAAGCTTTCTTT. It yields the protein CATLFAMNTEAFF.

This clone was counted between two and nine times. The gene calls are TRBV10-1 and TRBJ2-7, with D hard to call. The V gene's germline CDR1 is WNHNN and CDR2 SYGVQD (reference sequence). This CDR3 comprises 14 residues. V was trimmed by 4 bases and J by 4 bases, leaving 14 bases between them. The chain's CDR3 is CASSAFTEPYEQYF. CDR3 sequence (DNA): TGCGCCAGCAGTGCTTTTACAGAGCCTTACGAGCAGTACTTC.

The chain has TRBV27 and TRBJ2-7; 7 nucleotides match TRBD1. Germline CDR1 and CDR2: MNHEY and SMNVEV (reference sequence). CDR3 length: 14 residues. V gave up 5 bases and J gave up 5 bases; unmatched junction bases: 9. CDR3: CASSPGQRYNEQYF. The CDR3 nucleotides are TGTGCCAGCAGTCCGGGACAGAGGTACAACGAGCAGTACTTC.

This clone was seen a single time. The V and J genes are TRBV5-8 and TRBJ1-5; D is perhaps TRBD1 (6 bases). CDR3 size: 15 residues. Germline CDR1 SGHTS, CDR2 YDEGEE. The germline V and J ends were trimmed by 5 bases and 2 bases, with 14 bases remaining between them. CDR3 loop: CASRYRTAGNQPQHF. CDR3 DNA sequence: TGTGCCAGCAGATATCGGACAGCGGGCAATCAGCCCCAGCATTTT.

The rearrangement joins TRBV30 to TRBJ2-5, with 7 bases lining up with TRBD1. The DNA end lines up better with TRBJ2-7; the J call may be wrong. In germline, CDR1 is GTSNPN, CDR2 SVGIG (reference sequence). The length of the CDR3 is 14 residues. The CDR3 loop is CACPRQGFSYEQYF. Here the CDR3 DNA reads TGTGCCTGTCCTCGACAGGGATTCTCCTACGAGCAGTACTTC.

The chain has TRBV7-9 and TRBJ2-1; D call uncertain. Germline V gene sequence: CDR1 SEHNR, CDR2 FQNEAQ (reference sequence). This CDR3 region has 15 residues. Trimming cost V 0 bases and J 4 bases, with 10 bases left between them. This chain's CDR3 is CASSLAAGLYNEQFF. The CDR3 DNA reads as TGTGCCAGCAGCTTAGCTGCAGGTTTGTACAATGAGCAGTTCTTC. The full variable domain, rest sourced from reference TRBV7-9 and TRBJ2-1, is DTGVSQNPRHKITKRGQNVTFRCDPISEHNRLYWYRQTLGQGPEFLTYFQNEAQLEKSRLLSDRFSAERPKGSFSTLEIQRTEQGDSAMYLCASSLAAGLYNEQFFGPGTRLTVL.

The V gene is TRBV5-4, the J gene TRBJ2-1; TRBD2 matches 8 bases. V gave up 2 bases and J gave up 8 bases; unmatched junction bases: 12. The CDR3 loop spans 16 amino acids. Looked up from germline, CDR1 is SGHNT and CDR2 is YYREEE (reference sequence). The CDR3 protein is CASSFPGLDDVDEQFF. The CDR3 DNA reads TGTGCCAGCAGCTTTCCGGGACTAGATGACGTGGATGAGCAGTTCTTC. Full variable domain (rest looked up from reference TRBV5-4 and TRBJ2-1): ETGVTQSPTHLIKTRGQQVTLRCSSQSGHNTVSWYQQALGQGPQFIFQYYREEENGRGNFPPRFSGLQFPNYSSELNVNALELDDSALYLCASSFPGLDDVDEQFFGPGTRLTVL.

This chain connects TRBV21-1 to TRBJ1-1. TRBV21-1 is a pseudogene segment. CDR3 size: 17 residues. The DNA of the CDR3 is TGTGCCAGCATAACGGAGGGCCATGCGATCTCGGGCACTGAAGCTTTCTTT. This sequence encodes CASITEGHAISGTEAFF.

This clone was counted a single time. The chain joins TRBV7-9 to TRBJ2-1, with D perhaps matching TRBD2 (6 bases). The CDR3 consists of 16 residues. Trimming pared 7 bases from V and 9 bases from J, leaving 25 bases between. Germline V gives CDR1 SEHNR, CDR2 FQNEAQ (reference sequence). The CDR3 region has the DNA TGTGCCAGCACCGGGGCGGGATCCAGAGCCCGGGTTGAGCAGTTCTTC. This codes for CASTGAGSRARVEQFF.

CDR3 protein: CASREGQTYEQYF. The CDR3 DNA is TGTGCCAGCAGAGAAGGACAGACCTACGAGCAGTACTTC. J is TRBJ2-7 and V is TRBV4-2, with D possibly matching TRBD1 (6 bases). CDR3 length: 13 amino acids. V was cut by 6 bases and J by 2 bases, with 11 bases left in between. Germline assignment: CDR1 LGHNA and CDR2 YNFKEQ.

The chain is built from TRBV27 and TRBJ2-7; 10 bases align to TRBD2. From germline, CDR1 is MNHEY and CDR2 SMNVEV (reference sequence). V lost 5 bases to trimming and J lost 7 bases; unmatched junction nucleotides: 8. The CDR3 sequence is 14 residues long. CDR3 region: CASSRASGGGEQYF. In nucleotides, the CDR3 is TGTGCCAGCAGTAGGGCTAGCGGGGGAGGTGAGCAGTACTTC.

The chain is built from TRBV6-8 and TRBJ2-7; 7 bases are shared with TRBD2. Germline trimming cut 7 bases from V and 12 bases from J; bases unmatched to any gene: 9. Germline V gives CDR1 MNHGY, CDR2 SAAAGT. The CDR3 spans 11 residues. CDR3 sequence (DNA): TGTGCCAGCACCGATTGGACTAGTCCGTACTTC. Protein product: CASTDWTSPYF.

This chain connects TRBV18 to TRBJ1-1; possibly TRBD1 for D (5 bases). The CDR3 length is 13 residues. The V gene's germline CDR1 is KGHSH and CDR2 LQKENI. Trimming took off 4 bases at V and 1 base at J, with 7 bases between the two ends. CDR3 protein: CASSRQQNTEAFF. In DNA, the CDR3 is TGTGCCAGCTCACGACAGCAGAACACTGAAGCTTTCTTT.

V is TRBV9 and J is TRBJ2-4, with TRBD2 matching 7 bases. The CDR3 runs to 14 residues. Unmatched junction bases numbered 4, after V lost 0 bases and J lost 7 bases. Germline assignment: CDR1 SGDLS and CDR2 YYNGEE. The CDR3 DNA is TGTGCCAGCAGCGTAGAGTGGGGGGGGAACATTCAGTACTTC. Translated, it gives CASSVEWGGNIQYF.

The chain recombines TRBV27 with TRBJ2-1; tentatively, D is TRBD2 (5 bases). The V and J ends lost 2 bases and 5 bases respectively, with 7 bases between them. Germline CDR1 reads MNHEY; CDR2 reads SMNVEV (reference sequence). The CDR3 is 13 residues long. The CDR3 DNA reads as TGTGCCAGCAGTTTACTAGCCGACAATGAGCAGTTCTTC. This sequence encodes CASSLLADNEQFF.

The V and J genes are TRBV6-5 and TRBJ1-5; 7 nucleotides align to TRBD1. CDR1 is MNHEY, CDR2 SVGAGI, per germline. This CDR3 contains 14 residues. Unmatched junction bases numbered 7, after V lost 5 bases and J lost 6 bases. The DNA for the CDR3 is TGTGCCAGCAGTCTTCGACAGGGAGGTCAGCCCCAGCATTTT. It codes for CASSLRQGGQPQHF.

The rearrangement joins TRBV7-9 to TRBJ2-3, with 7 bases identical to TRBD1. CDR1 is SEHNR, CDR2 FQNEAQ, per germline (reference sequence). V was pared by 1 base and J by 4 bases, with 2 bases of the junction left unmatched. The CDR3 sequence is 14 residues long. CDR3 sequence reads: CASSLVQGADTQYF. The CDR3 DNA sequence: TGTGCCAGCAGCTTAGTCCAGGGGGCAGATACGCAGTATTTT.

This chain uses TRBV10-3 with TRBJ1-1, with 8 nucleotides matching TRBD1. The CDR3 contains 13 residues. CDR1 and CDR2 (germline): ENHRY, SYGVKD. The junction had 3 bases not matched to a gene; V was cut back by 6 bases and J by 3 bases. The CDR3 region is CAIRDRGDTEAFF. DNA of the CDR3: TGTGCCATCAGAGACAGGGGAGACACTGAAGCTTTCTTT.

The genes are TRBV21-1 and TRBJ2-3; TRBD1, the table's D call, lacks a check against the DNA. TRBV21-1 is shown as a pseudogene. The CDR3 has 13 residues. CDR3 sequence: CASSTPPQDTQYF. The CDR3 DNA is TGTGCCAGCAGCACCCCCCCCCAAGATACGCAGTATTTT.

A word on this clone: Other DNA sequences from this sample encode an identical CDR3 as well. V and J are TRBV18 and TRBJ2-3; TRBD2 might be the D (5 bases). Looked up from germline, CDR1 is KGHSH and CDR2 is LQKENI. The CDR3 extends over 13 amino acids. Trimming removed 3 bases at V and 2 bases at J, with 6 bases between. The CDR3 sequence: CASSPGLTDTQYF. In nucleotides, the CDR3 is TGTGCCAGCTCACCCGGACTCACAGATACGCAGTATTTT.

The sample holds one count of this clone. The chain has TRBV7-2 and TRBJ2-5; tentative D call: TRBD1 (6 bases). The J call may not be correct, given that the DNA end is closer to TRBJ2-7. The CDR3 is made up of 13 amino acids. Germline V gene data show CDR1 as SGHTA and CDR2 as FQGNSA. The CDR3 is CASSPRGQDEQYF. CDR3 in DNA: TGTGCCAGCAGCCCCAGGGGTCAGGACGAGCAGTACTTC.

V usage is TRBV2 and J usage is TRBJ2-3; D unclear. The germline V and J ends were trimmed by 3 bases and 2 bases, with 12 bases remaining between them. Germline CDR1 is SNHLY and CDR2 is FYNNEI. The CDR3 length is 15 residues. CDR3 protein: CASSDGSPHTDTQYF. CDR3 sequence (DNA): TGTGCCAGCAGTGATGGTAGTCCCCACACAGATACGCAGTATTTT.

In nucleotides, the CDR3 is TGTGCCAGCAGTCGCCGGACAACGAACACTGAAGCTTTCTTT. Its protein is CASSRRTTNTEAFF. The rearrangement joins TRBV6-5 to TRBJ1-1, with D perhaps matching TRBD1 (5 bases). The germline CDR1 and CDR2 sequences are MNHEY and SVGAGI. The V and J ends lost 5 bases and 1 base respectively, with 11 bases between them. The CDR3 contains 14 residues.

The rearrangement joins TRBV5-1 to TRBJ2-1, with 12 bases fitting TRBD2. CDR1 and CDR2 (germline): SGHRS, YFSETQ. V shed 3 bases, J shed 6 bases, and the junction held 7 bases outside the gene matches. CDR3 length: 16 amino acids. The CDR3 DNA follows: TGCGCCAGCAGCTCCATAGGGACTAGCGGGTTCAATGAGCAGTTCTTC. Protein product: CASSSIGTSGFNEQFF. The whole variable domain, filled in from reference TRBV5-1 and TRBJ2-1, reads KAGVTQTPRYLIKTRGQQVTLSCSPISGHRSVSWYQQTPGQGLQFLFEYFSETQRNKGNFPGRFSGRQFSNSRSEMNVSTLELGDSALYLCASSSIGTSGFNEQFFGPGTRLTVL.

The chain has TRBV11-2 and TRBJ2-5; 8 bases line up with TRBD2. This CDR3 is built from 15 residues. Unmatched junction bases numbered 10, after V lost 5 bases and J lost 5 bases. Germline values: CDR1 SGHAT, CDR2 FQNNGV. Here the CDR3 DNA reads TGTGCCAGCAGCCGAGGACTAGCAGAAGGGGAGACCCAGTACTTC. Translation gives CASSRGLAEGETQYF.